This T cell receptor (beta chain) was sequenced during a study of blood T cell repertoires in COVID-19. Study in general: Samples came from the United States, Italy and Spain, spanning acute and convalescent COVID-19. T cells, B-cell-depleted T cells, or PBMCs supplied cDNA or gDNA.

Under the authors' procedure: For nucleated cells, counts were estimated from reference gene primer amplification. The method was immunoSEQ multiplex PCR; TCRdb's version includes in-frame clones alone and lacks a portion of them. For V, J and clone size, that table is used; D and trimming come from the DNA. Of approximately 190,000 clones in the sample, under 90% are singletons; the top ten hold less than 7%. The V gene's germline CDR1 is MNHNY and CDR2 SVGAGI (reference sequence). V was pared by 4 bases and J by 3 bases, with 5 bases of the junction left unmatched. The CDR3 contains 16 residues. A single count supports this clone.

Sequences were obtained from peripheral blood. This TCR was sampled from a man aged 55 to 70 with acute or convalescent COVID-19. The J gene is TRBJ2-6, the V gene TRBV6-6; TRBD1 aligns across 8 bases. CDR3 residues: CASSFTGGGGANVLTF. The CDR3 DNA sequence: TGTGCCAGCAGTTTTACAGGGGGAGGTGGGGCCAACGTCCTGACTTTC.